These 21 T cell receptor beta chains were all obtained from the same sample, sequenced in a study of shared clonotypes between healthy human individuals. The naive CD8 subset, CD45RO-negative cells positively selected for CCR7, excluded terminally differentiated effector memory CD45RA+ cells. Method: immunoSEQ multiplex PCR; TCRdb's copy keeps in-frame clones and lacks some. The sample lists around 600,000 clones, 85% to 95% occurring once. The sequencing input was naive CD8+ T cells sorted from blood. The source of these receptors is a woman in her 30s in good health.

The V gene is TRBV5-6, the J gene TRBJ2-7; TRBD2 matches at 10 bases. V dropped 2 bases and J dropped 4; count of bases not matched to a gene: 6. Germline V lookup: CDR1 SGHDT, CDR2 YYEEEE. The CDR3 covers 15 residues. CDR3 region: CASSFSGRLKYEQYF. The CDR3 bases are TGTGCCAGCAGCTTTAGCGGGAGGCTAAAGTACGAGCAGTACTTC.

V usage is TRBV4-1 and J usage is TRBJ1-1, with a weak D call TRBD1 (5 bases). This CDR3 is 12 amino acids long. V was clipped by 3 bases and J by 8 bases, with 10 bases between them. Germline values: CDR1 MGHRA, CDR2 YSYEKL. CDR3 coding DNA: TGCGCCAGCAGCCAGGGACGCTTGGAAGCTTTCTTT. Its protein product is CASSQGRLEAFF.

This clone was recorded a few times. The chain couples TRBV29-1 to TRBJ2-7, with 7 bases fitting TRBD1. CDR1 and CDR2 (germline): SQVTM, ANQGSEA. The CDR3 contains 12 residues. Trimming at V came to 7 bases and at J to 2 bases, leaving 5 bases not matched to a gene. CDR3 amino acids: CSAGQFTYEQYF. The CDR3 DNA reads TGCAGCGCGGGACAGTTCACCTACGAGCAGTACTTC.

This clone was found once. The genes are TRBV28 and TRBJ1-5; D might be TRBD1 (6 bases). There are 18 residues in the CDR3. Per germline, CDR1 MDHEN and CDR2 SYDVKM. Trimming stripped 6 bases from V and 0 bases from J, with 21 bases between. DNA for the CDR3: TGTGCCAGCAGCGCCGGGACACGAGAGGCCTATAGCAATCAGCCCCAGCATTTT. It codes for CASSAGTREAYSNQPQHF.

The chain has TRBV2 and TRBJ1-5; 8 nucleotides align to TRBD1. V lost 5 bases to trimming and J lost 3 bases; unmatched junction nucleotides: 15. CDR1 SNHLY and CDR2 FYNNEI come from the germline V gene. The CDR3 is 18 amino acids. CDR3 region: CASSSPGQVYSVNQPQHF. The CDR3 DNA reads TGTGCCAGCAGTTCGCCGGGACAGGTCTATTCAGTCAATCAGCCCCAGCATTTT.

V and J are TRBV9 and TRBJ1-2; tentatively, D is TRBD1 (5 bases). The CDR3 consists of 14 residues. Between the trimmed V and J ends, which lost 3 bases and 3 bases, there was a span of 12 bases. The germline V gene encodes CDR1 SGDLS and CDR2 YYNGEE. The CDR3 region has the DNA TGTGCCAGCAGCGCTACCGGGACGGACTATGGCTACACCTTC. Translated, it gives CASSATGTDYGYTF.

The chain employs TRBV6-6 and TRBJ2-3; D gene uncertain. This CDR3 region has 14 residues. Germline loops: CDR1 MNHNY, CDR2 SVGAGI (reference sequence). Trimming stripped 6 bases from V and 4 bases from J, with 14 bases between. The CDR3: CASSPPESPDTQYF. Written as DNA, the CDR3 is TGTGCCAGCAGCCCCCCTGAGTCTCCAGATACGCAGTATTTT.

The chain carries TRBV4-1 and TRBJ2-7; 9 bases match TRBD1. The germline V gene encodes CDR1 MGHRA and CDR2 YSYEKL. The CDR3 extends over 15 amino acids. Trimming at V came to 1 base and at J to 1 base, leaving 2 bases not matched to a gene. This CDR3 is CASSQGTGESYEQYF. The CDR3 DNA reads TGCGCCAGCAGCCAAGGGACAGGGGAATCCTACGAGCAGTACTTC.

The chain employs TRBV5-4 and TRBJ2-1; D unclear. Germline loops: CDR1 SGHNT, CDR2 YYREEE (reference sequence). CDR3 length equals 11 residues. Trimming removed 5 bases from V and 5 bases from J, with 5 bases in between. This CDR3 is CASSADNEQFF. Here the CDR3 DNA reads TGTGCCAGCAGTGCGGACAATGAGCAGTTCTTC.

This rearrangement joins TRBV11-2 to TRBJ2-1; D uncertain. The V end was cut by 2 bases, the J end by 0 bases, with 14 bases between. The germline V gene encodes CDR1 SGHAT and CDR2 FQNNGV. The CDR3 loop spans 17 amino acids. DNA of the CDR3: TGTGCCAGCAGCTTAATACCCCACTCGAGCTCCTACAATGAGCAGTTCTTC. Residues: CASSLIPHSSSYNEQFF.

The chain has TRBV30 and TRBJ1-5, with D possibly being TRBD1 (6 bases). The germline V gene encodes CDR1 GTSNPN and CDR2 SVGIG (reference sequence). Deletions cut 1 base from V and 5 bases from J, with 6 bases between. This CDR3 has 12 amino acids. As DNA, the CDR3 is TGTGCCTGGAGTGCAGGGGATCAGCCCCAGCATTTT. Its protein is CAWSAGDQPQHF.

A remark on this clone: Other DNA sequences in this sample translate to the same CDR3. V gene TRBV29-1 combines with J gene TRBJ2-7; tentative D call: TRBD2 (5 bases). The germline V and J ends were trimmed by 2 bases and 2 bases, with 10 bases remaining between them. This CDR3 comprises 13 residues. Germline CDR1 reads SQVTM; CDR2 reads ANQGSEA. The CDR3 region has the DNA TGCAGCGTTGAACTAGCAGGCCCCTACGAGCAGTACTTC. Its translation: CSVELAGPYEQYF.

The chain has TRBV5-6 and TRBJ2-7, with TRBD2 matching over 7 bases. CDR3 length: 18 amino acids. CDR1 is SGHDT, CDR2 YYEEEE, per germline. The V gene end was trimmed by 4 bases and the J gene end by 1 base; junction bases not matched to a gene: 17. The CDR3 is CASSPRGRGGSESYEQYF. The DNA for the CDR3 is TGTGCCAGCAGCCCTCGTGGACGCGGCGGGAGTGAATCCTACGAGCAGTACTTC.

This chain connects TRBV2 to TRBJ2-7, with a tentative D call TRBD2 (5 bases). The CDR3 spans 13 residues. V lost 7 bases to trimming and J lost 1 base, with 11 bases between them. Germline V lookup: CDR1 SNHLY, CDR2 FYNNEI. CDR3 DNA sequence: TGTGCCAGCACCACATGGGAGTCCTACGAGCAGTACTTC. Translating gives CASTTWESYEQYF.

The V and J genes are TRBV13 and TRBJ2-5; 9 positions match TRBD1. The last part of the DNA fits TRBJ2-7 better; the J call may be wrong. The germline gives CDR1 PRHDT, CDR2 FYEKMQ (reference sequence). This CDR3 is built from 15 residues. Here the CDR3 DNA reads TGTGCCAGCAGCTCAACCGGGACAGGGACCTACGAGCAGTACTTC. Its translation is CASSSTGTGTYEQYF.

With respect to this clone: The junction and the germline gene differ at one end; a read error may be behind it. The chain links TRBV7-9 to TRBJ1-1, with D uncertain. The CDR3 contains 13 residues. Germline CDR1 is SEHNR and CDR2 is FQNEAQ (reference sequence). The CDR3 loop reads CASSLPGNAEAFF. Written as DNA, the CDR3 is TGTGCCAGCAGCTTACCCGGGAACGCTGAAGCTTTCTTT.

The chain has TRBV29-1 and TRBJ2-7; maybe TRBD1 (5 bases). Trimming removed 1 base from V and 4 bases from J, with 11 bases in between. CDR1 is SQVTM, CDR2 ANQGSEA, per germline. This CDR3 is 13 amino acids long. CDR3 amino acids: CSVEAVGDYEQYF. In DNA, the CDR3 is TGCAGCGTTGAAGCGGTAGGGGATTACGAGCAGTACTTC.

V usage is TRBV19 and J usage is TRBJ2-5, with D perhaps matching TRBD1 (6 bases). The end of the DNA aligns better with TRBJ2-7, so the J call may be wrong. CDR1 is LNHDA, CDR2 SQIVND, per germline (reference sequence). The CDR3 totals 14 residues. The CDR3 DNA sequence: TGTGCCAGCAGTCTTCGCGGACAGACCTACGAGCAGTACTTC. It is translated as CASSLRGQTYEQYF.

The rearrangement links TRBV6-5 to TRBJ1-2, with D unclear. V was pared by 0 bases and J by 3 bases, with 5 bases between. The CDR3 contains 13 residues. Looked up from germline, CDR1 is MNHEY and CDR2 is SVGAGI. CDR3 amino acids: CASSYSGHYGYTF. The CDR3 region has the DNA TGTGCCAGCAGTTACTCAGGGCACTATGGCTACACCTTC.

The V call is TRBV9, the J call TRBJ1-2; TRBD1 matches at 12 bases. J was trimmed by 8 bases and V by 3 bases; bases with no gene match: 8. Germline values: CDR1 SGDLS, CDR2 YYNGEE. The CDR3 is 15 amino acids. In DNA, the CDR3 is TGTGCCAGCAGCGCGGCCGGGACAGGGGGCATAGGCTACACCTTC. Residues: CASSAAGTGGIGYTF.

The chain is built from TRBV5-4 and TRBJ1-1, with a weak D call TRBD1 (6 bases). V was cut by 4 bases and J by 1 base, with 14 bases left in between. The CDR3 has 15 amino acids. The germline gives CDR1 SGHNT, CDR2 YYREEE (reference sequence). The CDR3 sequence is CASSLPVGANTEAFF. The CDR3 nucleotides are TGTGCCAGCAGCCTCCCGGTGGGGGCGAACACTGAAGCTTTCTTT.